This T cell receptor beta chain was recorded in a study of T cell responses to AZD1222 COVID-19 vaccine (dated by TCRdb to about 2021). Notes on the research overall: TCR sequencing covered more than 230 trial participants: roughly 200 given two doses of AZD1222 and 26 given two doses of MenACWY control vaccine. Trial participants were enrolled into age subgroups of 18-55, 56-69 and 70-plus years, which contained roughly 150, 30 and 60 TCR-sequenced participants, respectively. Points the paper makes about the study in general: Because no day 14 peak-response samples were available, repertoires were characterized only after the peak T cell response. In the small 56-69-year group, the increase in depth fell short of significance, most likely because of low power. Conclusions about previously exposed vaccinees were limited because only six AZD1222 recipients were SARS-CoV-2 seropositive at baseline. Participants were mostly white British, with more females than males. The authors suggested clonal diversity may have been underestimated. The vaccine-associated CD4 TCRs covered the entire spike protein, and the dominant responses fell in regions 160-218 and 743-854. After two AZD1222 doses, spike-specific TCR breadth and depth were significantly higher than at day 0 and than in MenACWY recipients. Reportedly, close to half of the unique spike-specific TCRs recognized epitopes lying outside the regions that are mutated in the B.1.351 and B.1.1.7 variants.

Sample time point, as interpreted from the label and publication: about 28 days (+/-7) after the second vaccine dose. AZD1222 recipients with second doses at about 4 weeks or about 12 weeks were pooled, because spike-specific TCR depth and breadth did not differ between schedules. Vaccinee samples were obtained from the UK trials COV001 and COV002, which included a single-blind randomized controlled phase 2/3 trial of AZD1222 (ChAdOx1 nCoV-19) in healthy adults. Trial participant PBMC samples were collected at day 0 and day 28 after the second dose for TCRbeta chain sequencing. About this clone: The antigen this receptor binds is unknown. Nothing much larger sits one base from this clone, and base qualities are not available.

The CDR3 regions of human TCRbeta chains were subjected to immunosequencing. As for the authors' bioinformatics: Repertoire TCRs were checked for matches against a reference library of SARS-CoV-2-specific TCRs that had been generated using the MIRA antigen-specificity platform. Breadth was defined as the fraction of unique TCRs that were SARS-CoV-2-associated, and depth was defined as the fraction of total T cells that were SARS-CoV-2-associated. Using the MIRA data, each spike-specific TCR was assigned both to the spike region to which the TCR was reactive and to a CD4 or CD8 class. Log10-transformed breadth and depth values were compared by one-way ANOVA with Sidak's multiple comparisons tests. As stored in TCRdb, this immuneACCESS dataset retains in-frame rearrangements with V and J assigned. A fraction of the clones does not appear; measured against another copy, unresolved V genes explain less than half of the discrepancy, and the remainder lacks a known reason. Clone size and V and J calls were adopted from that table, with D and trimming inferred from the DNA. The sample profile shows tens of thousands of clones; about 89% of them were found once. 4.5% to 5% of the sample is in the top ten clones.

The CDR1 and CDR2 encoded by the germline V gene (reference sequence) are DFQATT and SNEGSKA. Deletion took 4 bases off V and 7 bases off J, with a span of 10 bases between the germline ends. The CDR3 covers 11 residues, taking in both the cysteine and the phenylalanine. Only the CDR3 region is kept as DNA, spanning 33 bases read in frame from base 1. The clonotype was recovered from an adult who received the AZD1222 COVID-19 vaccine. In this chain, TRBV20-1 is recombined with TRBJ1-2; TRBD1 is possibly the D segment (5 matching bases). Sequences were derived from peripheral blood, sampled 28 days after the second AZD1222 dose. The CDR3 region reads CSAMSGPGYTF. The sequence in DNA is TGCAGTGCTATGTCGGGGCCTGGCTACACCTTC.